One T cell receptor (beta chain) is described in this entry. Antigen unknown. The CDR3 length is 14 residues. V lost 0 bases and J 5 bases, leaving 11 bases between the germline ends. Germline V CDR1 and CDR2: SGHNT, YYREEE (reference sequence). Reverse transcribing all isolated RNA meant expressed TCRB transcripts were sequenced. Data came from immunoSEQ multiplex PCR; TCRdb stores just in-frame clones and leaves some out. The table lists about 900,000 clones, roughly a sixth of them singletons. These data originate in a study of beta chain features in type 1 diabetes. Study observations and caveats: People with Type 1 diabetes carried modestly yet significantly shorter TCRB CDR3s in all four CD4+ subsets.

This clonotype was obtained from a woman under 30 in good health. The source material was naive CD4+ T cells from blood. This chain links TRBV5-4 with TRBJ2-5; a weak D match, TRBD1 (5 bases). The DNA of the CDR3 is TGTGCCAGCAGCTTGGCGTCAAGACAGGAGACCCAGTACTTC. This gives the protein CASSLASRQETQYF. The whole variable domain, remainder taken from reference TRBV5-4 and TRBJ2-5, is ETGVTQSPTHLIKTRGQQVTLRCSSQSGHNTVSWYQQALGQGPQFIFQYYREEENGRGNFPPRFSGLQFPNYSSELNVNALELDDSALYLCASSLASRQETQYFGPGTRLLVL.